Listed here is a single TCR beta chain. The PCR was carried out with 60 Vbeta primers and 13 Jbeta primers. Produced via immunoSEQ multiplex PCR; TCRdb's table is partial and in-frame only. Among around 96,000 clones listed, around 74% were seen once. The sample is drawn from a study of cytomegalovirus exposure and HLA in healthy donors. The CDR3 is 13 amino acids. V was cut by 11 bases and J by 2 bases, with 13 bases left in between. Germline CDR1 reads SNHLY; CDR2 reads FYNNEI. The J gene is TRBJ1-5, the V gene TRBV2; TRBD1 is a possible D gene (5 bases). The specimen sequenced was PBMCs. The source is a man aged 25 to 40 in good health and CMV-seropositive. This chain's CDR3 is CAGGGGGNQPQHF. The CDR3 DNA reads TGTGCCGGAGGAGGAGGGGGCAATCAGCCCCAGCATTTT.